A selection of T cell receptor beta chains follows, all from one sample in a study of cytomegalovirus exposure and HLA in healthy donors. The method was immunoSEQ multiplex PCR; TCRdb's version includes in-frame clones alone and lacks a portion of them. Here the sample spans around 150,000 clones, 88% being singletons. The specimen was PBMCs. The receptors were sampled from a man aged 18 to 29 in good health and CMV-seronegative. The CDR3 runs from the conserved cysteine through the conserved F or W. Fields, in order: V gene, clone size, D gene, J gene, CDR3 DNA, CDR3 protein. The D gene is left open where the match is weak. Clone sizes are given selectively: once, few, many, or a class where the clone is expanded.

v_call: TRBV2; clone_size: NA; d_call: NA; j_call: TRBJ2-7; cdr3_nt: TGTGCCAGCAGTGGACAAGCCTACGAGCAGTACTTC; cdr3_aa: CASSGQAYEQYF
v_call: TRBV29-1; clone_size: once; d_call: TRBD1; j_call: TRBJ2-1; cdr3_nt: TGCAGCGTCGAAGGGGGCCACAATGAGCAGTTCTTC; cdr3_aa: CSVEGGHNEQFF
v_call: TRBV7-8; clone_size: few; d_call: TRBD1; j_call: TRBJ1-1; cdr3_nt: TGTGCCAGCAGCTTAGTTCCAGGGGGATTTGGCACTGAAGCTTTCTTT; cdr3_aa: CASSLVPGGFGTEAFF
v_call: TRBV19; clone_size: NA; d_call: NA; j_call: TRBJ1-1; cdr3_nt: TGTGCCAGTAGTATTCGCGGAGAACATAGTGAAGCTTTCTTT; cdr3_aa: CASSIRGEHSEAFF
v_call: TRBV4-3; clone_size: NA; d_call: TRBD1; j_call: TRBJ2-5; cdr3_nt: TGCGCCAGCAGCCAAGGACAGGGCTACCAAGAGACCCAGTACTTC; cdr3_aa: CASSQGQGYQETQYF
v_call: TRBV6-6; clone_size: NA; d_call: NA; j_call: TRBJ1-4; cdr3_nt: TGTGCCAGCAGGGGACTAAATGAAAAACTGTTTTTT; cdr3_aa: CASRGLNEKLFF
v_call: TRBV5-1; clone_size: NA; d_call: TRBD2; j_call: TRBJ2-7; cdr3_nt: TGCGCCAGCAGAACTAGCGGGCCCTACGAGCAGTACTTC; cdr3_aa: CASRTSGPYEQYF
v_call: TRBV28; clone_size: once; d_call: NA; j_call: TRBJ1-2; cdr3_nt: TGTGCCAGCAGTGAGACAGACTATGGCTACACCTTC; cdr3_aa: CASSETDYGYTF
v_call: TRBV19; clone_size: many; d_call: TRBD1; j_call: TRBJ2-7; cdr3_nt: TGTGCCAGTAGTTGGAGACAGGGGACCGAGCAGTACTTC; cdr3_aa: CASSWRQGTEQYF
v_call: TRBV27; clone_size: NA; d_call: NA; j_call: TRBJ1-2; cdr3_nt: TGTGCCAGCAGTTTATCGGGGGGGAGTGGCTACACCTTC; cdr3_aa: CASSLSGGSGYTF
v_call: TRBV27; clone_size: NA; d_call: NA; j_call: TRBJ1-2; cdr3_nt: TGTGCCAGCAGTCATTTAACAGGGATCCTAGGGGATGGCTACACCTTC; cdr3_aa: CASSHLTGILGDGYTF
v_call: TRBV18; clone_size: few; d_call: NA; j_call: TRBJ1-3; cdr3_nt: TGTGCCAGCTCACCTCTTCGTCCCTCTGGAAACACCATATATTTT; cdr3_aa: CASSPLRPSGNTIYF
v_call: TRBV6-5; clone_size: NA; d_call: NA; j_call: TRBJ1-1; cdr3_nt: TGTGCCAGCAGTTACTCTCAGCAGGGAAACACTGAAGCTTTCTTT; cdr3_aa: CASSYSQQGNTEAFF
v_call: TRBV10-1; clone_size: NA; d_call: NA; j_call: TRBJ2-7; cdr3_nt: TGCGCCAGCAGTGAGATGGAGGCCTACGAGCAGTACTTC; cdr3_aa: CASSEMEAYEQYF
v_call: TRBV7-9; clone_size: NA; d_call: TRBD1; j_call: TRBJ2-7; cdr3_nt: TGTGCCAGCAGCTTAAAGGGGGACAGGGGTGATCAGGGTTCCTACGAGCAGTACTTC; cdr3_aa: CASSLKGDRGDQGSYEQYF
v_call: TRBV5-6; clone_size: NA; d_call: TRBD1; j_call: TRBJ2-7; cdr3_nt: TGTGCCAGCAGCTTGGCCAGGGACAGCTACGAGCAGTACTTC; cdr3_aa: CASSLARDSYEQYF
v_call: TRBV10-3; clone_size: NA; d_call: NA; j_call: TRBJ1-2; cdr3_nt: TGTGCCATCACCGGGACTCAACGGGGAGGTGGCTACACCTTC; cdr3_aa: CAITGTQRGGGYTF
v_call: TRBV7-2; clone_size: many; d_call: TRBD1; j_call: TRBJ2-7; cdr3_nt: TGTGCCAGCAGCGCCGGACAGGGGGCGAGCTACGAGCAGTACTTC; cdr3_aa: CASSAGQGASYEQYF
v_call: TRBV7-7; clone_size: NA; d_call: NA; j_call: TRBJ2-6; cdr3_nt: TGTGCTAGCAGCTTAGGGGGGACAAGCTCTGGGGCCAACGTCCTGACTTTC; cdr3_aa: CASSLGGTSSGANVLTF
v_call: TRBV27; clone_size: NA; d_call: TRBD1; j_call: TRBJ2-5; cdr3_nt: TGTGCCAGCAGCTGGGGGACAGGGGAGACCCAGTACTTC; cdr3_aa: CASSWGTGETQYF
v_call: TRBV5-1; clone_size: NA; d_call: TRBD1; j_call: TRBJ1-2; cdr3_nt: TGCGCCAGCAGCTTGCTATCCGGGACAGACTATGGCTACACCTTC; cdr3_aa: CASSLLSGTDYGYTF
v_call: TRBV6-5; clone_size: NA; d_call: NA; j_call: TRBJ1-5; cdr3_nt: TGTGCCAGCACCGACAGTCAGCCCCAGCATTTT; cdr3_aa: CASTDSQPQHF
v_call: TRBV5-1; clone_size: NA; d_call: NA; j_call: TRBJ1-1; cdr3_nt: TGCGCCAGCGGAGGGGCAGCTGGCATGAACACTGAAGCTTTCTTT; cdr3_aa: CASGGAAGMNTEAFF
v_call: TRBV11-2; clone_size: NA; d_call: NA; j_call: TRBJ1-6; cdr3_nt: TGTGCCAGCAGCTTGGCATACCCATCCTCCTATAATTCACCCCTCCACTTT; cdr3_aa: CASSLAYPSSYNSPLHF
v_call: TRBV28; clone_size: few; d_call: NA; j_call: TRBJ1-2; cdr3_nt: TGTGCCAGCAGTTTACCGGCCGGGGGGATTGGCTACACCTTC; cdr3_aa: CASSLPAGGIGYTF
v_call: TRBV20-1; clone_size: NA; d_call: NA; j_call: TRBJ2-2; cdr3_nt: TGCAGTGCCGGGGACGGGGAGCTGTTTTTT; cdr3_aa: CSAGDGELFF
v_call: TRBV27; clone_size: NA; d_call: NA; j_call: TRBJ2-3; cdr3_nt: TGTGCCAGCAGTTTAGGGACAGGGTACCTAGCGGGAGCAGATACGCAGTATTTT; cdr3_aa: CASSLGTGYLAGADTQYF
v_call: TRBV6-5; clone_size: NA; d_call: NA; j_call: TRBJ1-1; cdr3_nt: TGTGCCAGCAGTTACTTGACACCTAACACTGAAGCTTTCTTT; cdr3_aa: CASSYLTPNTEAFF
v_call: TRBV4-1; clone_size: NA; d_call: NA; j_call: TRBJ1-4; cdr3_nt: TGCGCCAGCAGCCGAGTAGAGTCGGAAAAACTGTTTTTT; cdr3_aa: CASSRVESEKLFF
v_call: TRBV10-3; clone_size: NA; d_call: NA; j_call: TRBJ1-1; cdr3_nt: TGTGCCATCAGTGAAAATCCCGGGGGAGCTTTCTTT; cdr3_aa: CAISENPGGAFF
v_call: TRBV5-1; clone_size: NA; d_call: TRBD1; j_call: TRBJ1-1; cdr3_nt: TGCGCCAGCAGCTTGGTGGGGACAGGGATGGGAAACACTGAAGCTTTCTTT; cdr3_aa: CASSLVGTGMGNTEAFF
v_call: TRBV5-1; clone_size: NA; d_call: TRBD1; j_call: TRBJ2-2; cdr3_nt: TGCGCCAGCAGCTTGGCCGAGACAGGGTGGTACACCGGGGAGCTGTTTTTT; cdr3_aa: CASSLAETGWYTGELFF
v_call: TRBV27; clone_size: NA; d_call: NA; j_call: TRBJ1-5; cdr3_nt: TGTGCCAGCAGTTTTGGAGCGACCACCGGTTATCAGCCCCAGCATTTT; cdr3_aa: CASSFGATTGYQPQHF
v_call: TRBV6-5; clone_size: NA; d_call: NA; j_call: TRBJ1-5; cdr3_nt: TGTGCCAGCAGTTACTCTGCAGGGGCCAATCAGCCCCAGCATTTT; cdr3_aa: CASSYSAGANQPQHF
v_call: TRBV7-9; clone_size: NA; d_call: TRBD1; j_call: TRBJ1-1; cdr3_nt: TGTGCCAGCAGCTTAGAAGGACAGGGTTGGACTGAAGCTTTCTTT; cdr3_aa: CASSLEGQGWTEAFF
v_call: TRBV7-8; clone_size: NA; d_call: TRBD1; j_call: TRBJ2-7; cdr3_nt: TGTGCCAGCAGCTTTTTCGGGACAGGGCCCTACGAGCAGTACTTC; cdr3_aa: CASSFFGTGPYEQYF
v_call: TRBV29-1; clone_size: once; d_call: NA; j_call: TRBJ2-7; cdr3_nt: TGCAGCGTTGGTCCTAGCGCCCTCTCCTACGAGCAGTACTTC; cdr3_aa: CSVGPSALSYEQYF
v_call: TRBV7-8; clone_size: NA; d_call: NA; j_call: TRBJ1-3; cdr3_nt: TGTGCCAGCAGCTTGGACAGTAGAAACACCATATATTTT; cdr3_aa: CASSLDSRNTIYF
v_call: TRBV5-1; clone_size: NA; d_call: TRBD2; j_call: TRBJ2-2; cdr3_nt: TGCGCCAGCAGCTTGGATCCTAGCGGGGTTAACACCGGGGAGCTGTTTTTT; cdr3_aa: CASSLDPSGVNTGELFF
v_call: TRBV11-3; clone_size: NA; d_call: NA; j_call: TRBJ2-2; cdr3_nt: TGTGCCAGCAGCTTATCCGGTACCACCGGGGAGCTGTTTTTT; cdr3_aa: CASSLSGTTGELFF